The 19 T cell receptor beta chains below come from one sample, sequenced in a study of T cell responses to AZD1222 COVID-19 vaccine. Sequencing was performed with immunoSEQ multiplex PCR; in TCRdb, only in-frame clones are kept and a portion is missing. Of some 110,000 clones listed, approximately 85% are singletons. The starting material was peripheral blood, obtained on day 0 of MenACWY control vaccination. These TCRs come from an adult in good health.

This clone was counted a single time. The rearrangement links TRBV2 to TRBJ1-1; 8 bases fit TRBD1. Germline V gene data show CDR1 as SNHLY and CDR2 as FYNNEI. Trimming cost V 0 bases and J 1 base; bases outside gene matches: 4. This CDR3 comprises 16 residues. The CDR3 DNA sequence: TGTGCCAGCAGTGAAGCCAGGACAGGGACGAACACTGAAGCTTTCTTT. Its protein is CASSEARTGTNTEAFF.

The chain has TRBV19 and TRBJ2-1; D might be TRBD2 (6 bases). The CDR3 sequence is 16 residues long. The V gene lost 3 bases and the J gene lost 9 bases, with 21 bases spanning the gap. Germline-derived CDR1 and CDR2 are LNHDA and SQIVND (reference sequence). The CDR3 sequence is CASSMKRVTGQVEQFF. CDR3 nucleotides: TGTGCCAGTAGTATGAAGCGGGTCACGGGTCAGGTTGAGCAGTTCTTC.

This chain links TRBV3-1 (or the pseudogene TRBV3-2) with TRBJ1-5, with a weak D call TRBD1 (5 bases). The V gene's germline CDR1 is LGHDT and CDR2 YNNKEL (reference sequence). V lost 2 bases to trimming and J lost 2 bases, with 13 bases between them. This CDR3 contains 16 residues. The CDR3 DNA is TGTGCCAGCAGCCAAAGAGCAGGGTCGGGCAATCAGCCCCAGCATTTT. Translating gives CASSQRAGSGNQPQHF.

This chain joins TRBV4-3 and TRBJ1-2; D is undetermined. Trimming removed 0 bases at V and 8 bases at J, with 16 bases between. CDR1 and CDR2 (germline): LGHNA, YSLEER. The length of the CDR3 is 15 residues. Written as DNA, the CDR3 is TGCGCCAGCAGCCAAGATCTGGCAGGAGGACGAGGCTACACCTTC. This translates into CASSQDLAGGRGYTF.

The chain combines TRBV6-5 with TRBJ2-5, with TRBD2 identical over 9 bases. The germline V gene encodes CDR1 MNHEY and CDR2 SVGAGI. The CDR3 consists of 15 residues. V shed 4 bases and J 2 bases; nucleotides not matched to a gene: 5. The CDR3 sequence: CASSSFSGGQETQYF. In DNA form, the CDR3 reads TGTGCCAGCAGTTCCTTTAGCGGGGGACAAGAGACCCAGTACTTC.

The chain has TRBV11-3 and TRBJ2-1; no clear D gene. Germline-derived CDR1 and CDR2 are SGHNT and YENEEA. There are 13 residues in the CDR3. V was cut by 5 bases and J by 5 bases, with 10 bases left in between. CDR3 in amino acids: CASSLRSDNEQFF. As DNA, the CDR3 is TGTGCCAGCAGCCTAAGGAGTGACAATGAGCAGTTCTTC.

The chain combines TRBV7-2 with TRBJ2-5; 10 positions match TRBD2. In germline, CDR1 is SGHTA, CDR2 FQGNSA. The length of the CDR3 is 15 residues. Unmatched junction bases numbered 6, after V lost 4 bases and J lost 4 bases. The CDR3: CASSYSGGLGETQYF. The CDR3 nucleotides are TGTGCCAGCAGCTATAGCGGGGGGCTAGGAGAGACCCAGTACTTC.

The chain couples TRBV15 to TRBJ2-6, with D hard to call. Germline CDR1 LNHNV, CDR2 YYDKDF (reference sequence). V lost 8 bases and J lost 0, with 11 bases in between. This CDR3 spans 15 amino acids. CDR3 nucleotide sequence: TGTGCCACCCTCGAACGCACCTCTGGGGCCAACGTCCTGACTTTC. It codes for CATLERTSGANVLTF.

The gene calls are TRBV7-2 and TRBJ1-6; D call uncertain. This CDR3 is built from 15 residues. Germline V gives CDR1 SGHTA, CDR2 FQGNSA. Trimming took off 0 bases at V and 7 bases at J, with 10 bases between the two ends. The CDR3 nucleotides read TGTGCCAGCAGCTTAGCCTTCACTGGAAATTCACCCCTCCACTTT. Amino acids: CASSLAFTGNSPLHF.

The CDR3 loop is CASSRADNSPLHF. In nucleotides, the CDR3 is TGTGCCAGCTCACGGGCGGATAATTCACCCCTCCACTTT. J is TRBJ1-6 and V is TRBV18; D gene unclear. V was clipped by 4 bases and J by 5 bases, with 6 bases between them. The CDR3 totals 13 residues. Germline loops: CDR1 KGHSH, CDR2 LQKENI.

The J gene is TRBJ1-3, the V gene TRBV28, with D hard to call. The CDR3 has 13 residues. V lost 4 bases and J 8 bases, leaving 12 bases between the germline ends. Germline lookup yields CDR1 MDHEN and CDR2 SYDVKM. CDR3 in amino acids: CASSSSPGDTIYF. The CDR3 nucleotides are TGTGCCAGCAGTTCGTCCCCCGGGGACACCATATATTTT.

The gene calls are TRBV27 and TRBJ1-3; TRBD1 aligns across 7 bases. The trim removed 4 bases at V and 0 bases at J, leaving 6 bases unmatched. The germline gives CDR1 MNHEY, CDR2 SMNVEV (reference sequence). The length of the CDR3 is 16 residues. CDR3 sequence: CASSSHRGDSGNTIYF. CDR3 coding DNA: TGTGCCAGCAGTTCCCACAGGGGCGACTCTGGAAACACCATATATTTT.

The gene calls are TRBV5-1 and TRBJ1-1, with a tentative D call TRBD1 (6 bases). The germline V gene encodes CDR1 SGHRS and CDR2 YFSETQ. Trimming shortened V by 4 bases and J by 2 bases, and 18 bases separated the two germline ends. The CDR3 runs to 16 residues. DNA of the CDR3: TGCGCCAGCAGCATGCGGACAGCCAGGACAAACACTGAAGCTTTCTTT. This encodes CASSMRTARTNTEAFF. Based on the CDR3 plus reference TRBV5-1 and TRBJ1-1, the full variable domain is KAGVTQTPRYLIKTRGQQVTLSCSPISGHRSVSWYQQTPGQGLQFLFEYFSETQRNKGNFPGRFSGRQFSNSRSEMNVSTLELGDSALYLCASSMRTARTNTEAFFGQGTRLTVV.

The chain recombines TRBV10-1 with TRBJ2-2, with TRBD1 matching over 9 bases. The CDR3 contains 15 residues. In germline, CDR1 is WNHNN, CDR2 SYGVQD (reference sequence). V trimming: 6 bases; J trimming: 4 bases; junction bases outside the gene matches: 6. CDR3 nucleotides: TGCGCCAGCAGCACAGGGGGCGCGGGCACCGGGGAGCTGTTTTTT. This encodes CASSTGGAGTGELFF.

The chain joins TRBV4-2 to TRBJ1-1; 11 bases fit TRBD1. V trimming: 4 bases; J trimming: 4 bases; junction bases outside the gene matches: 5. The germline gives CDR1 LGHNA, CDR2 YNFKEQ. CDR3 length: 15 amino acids. CDR3 bases: TGTGCCAGCAGCCGAGGGGACAGGGGGAGCACTGAAGCTTTCTTT. Residues: CASSRGDRGSTEAFF.

The CDR3 reads CARSLEDRQPPSSGNTIYF. The CDR3 coding sequence is TGTGCCAGAAGCTTGGAAGACAGGCAGCCCCCTAGCTCTGGAAACACCATATATTTT. This rearrangement joins TRBV5-3 to TRBJ1-3; the D gene is possibly TRBD1 (6 bases). TRBV5-3 falls under the ORF class, with uncertain function. CDR3 length: 19 residues. V shed 0 bases and J shed 0 bases, with 19 bases lying between them.

The chain couples TRBV27 to TRBJ2-3, with D perhaps matching TRBD2 (5 bases). From germline, CDR1 is MNHEY and CDR2 SMNVEV (reference sequence). The CDR3 has 14 residues. V was pared by 5 bases and J by 4 bases, with 13 bases between. The CDR3: CASSLHTRADTQYF. The CDR3 DNA is TGTGCCAGCAGTCTACACACTAGAGCAGATACGCAGTATTTT.

This rearrangement joins TRBV10-3 to TRBJ1-2; possibly TRBD1 for D (6 bases). V dropped 9 bases and J dropped 8 bases, with 19 bases sitting between them. Germline-derived CDR1 and CDR2 are ENHRY and SYGVKD. The CDR3 runs to 13 residues. CDR3 DNA: TGTGCCATAGCGATGGACAGCAAGTTGGGCTACACCTTC. This codes for CAIAMDSKLGYTF.

This sequence joins TRBV24-1 and TRBJ1-2; 9 bases fit TRBD1. V lost 4 bases and J lost 6; bases outside the gene matches: 8. In germline, CDR1 is KGHDR, CDR2 SFDVKD. This CDR3 is built from 15 residues. CDR3 coding DNA: TGTGCCACCAGTGAAGGAACAGGGGGCGTCGATGGCTACACCTTC. Protein product: CATSEGTGGVDGYTF.